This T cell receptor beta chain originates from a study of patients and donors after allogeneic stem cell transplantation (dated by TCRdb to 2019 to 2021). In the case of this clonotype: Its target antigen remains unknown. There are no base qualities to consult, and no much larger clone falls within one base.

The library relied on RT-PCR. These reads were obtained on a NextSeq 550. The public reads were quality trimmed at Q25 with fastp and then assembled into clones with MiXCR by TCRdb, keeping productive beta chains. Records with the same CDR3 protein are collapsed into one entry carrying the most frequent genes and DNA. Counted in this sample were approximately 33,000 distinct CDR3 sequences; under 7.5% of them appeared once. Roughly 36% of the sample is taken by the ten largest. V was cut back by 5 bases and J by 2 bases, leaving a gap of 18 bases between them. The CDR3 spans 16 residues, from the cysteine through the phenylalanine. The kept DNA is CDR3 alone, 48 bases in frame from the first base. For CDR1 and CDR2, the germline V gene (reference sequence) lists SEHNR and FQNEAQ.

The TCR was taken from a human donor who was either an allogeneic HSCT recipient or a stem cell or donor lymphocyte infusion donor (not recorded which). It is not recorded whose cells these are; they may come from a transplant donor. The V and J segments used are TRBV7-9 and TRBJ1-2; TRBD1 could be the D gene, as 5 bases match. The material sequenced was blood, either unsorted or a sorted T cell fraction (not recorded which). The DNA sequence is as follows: TGTGCCAGCAGCCCCTTAGGTTACTGGGGGAACTATGGCTACACCTTC. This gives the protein CASSPLGYWGNYGYTF.